This T cell receptor beta chain was obtained from a study of response to subunit inactivated influenza vaccine. Points from the study as a whole: Only a handful of new T cells, the authors suggested, are recruited with each seasonal influenza vaccination.

V was trimmed by 2 bases and J by 2 bases, leaving 10 bases between them. CDR1 and CDR2 from the germline V gene are MNHEY and SVGEGT. The CDR3 loop spans 15 amino acids. As for this clonotype: Antigen unknown.

TCRdb reanalysed the RT-PCR reads using MiXCR and keeps one entry per CDR3 protein. The sample consists of more than 700,000 distinct CDR3 sequences, around 21% of them appearing once. The material was PBMCs from blood, obtained more than 4 days after vaccination. This TCR was recovered from a man over 45 who received an inactivated influenza vaccine. This sequence joins TRBV6-2 or TRBV6-3 and TRBJ2-1; D ambiguous. Here the CDR3 DNA reads TGTGCCAGCAGTTACGGCCGGGCTGCCTACAATGAGCAGTTCTTC. This gives the protein CASSYGRAAYNEQFF.